These 14 T cell receptor beta chains came from one sample sequenced in a study of cytomegalovirus exposure and HLA in healthy donors. The PCR employed 60 Vbeta primers together with 13 Jbeta primers. This table comes from immunoSEQ multiplex PCR, and its TCRdb copy is limited to in-frame clones, with some not included. The sample records under 200,000 clones, 10% to 15% being singletons. Sample: PBMCs. The origin of the receptors is a man aged 50 or older in good health and CMV-seropositive.

The V and J genes are TRBV5-1 and TRBJ2-3; 8 positions match TRBD1. This CDR3 contains 14 residues. With V trimmed by 4 bases and J by 1 base, 2 bases remained unmatched. In germline, CDR1 is SGHRS, CDR2 YFSETQ. The CDR3 sequence is CASSGGQGTDTQYF. The CDR3 nucleotides read TGCGCCAGCAGCGGGGGACAGGGCACAGATACGCAGTATTTT.

This clone was counted a few times. The chain couples TRBV2 to TRBJ1-2; 9 nucleotides line up with TRBD1. Germline V CDR1 and CDR2: SNHLY, FYNNEI. J gave up 6 bases and V 5 bases, and 10 bases lay outside the gene matches. This CDR3 has 15 residues. The CDR3 DNA reads as TGTGCCAGCAGTCGCCAACAGGGGGCCGGGGATGGCTACACCTTC. Amino acids: CASSRQQGAGDGYTF.

This clone was picked up many times. The chain links TRBV2 to TRBJ1-5; D remains unclear. The CDR3 covers 14 residues. V lost 2 bases and J 0 bases, leaving 5 bases between the germline ends. Germline V gene sequence: CDR1 SNHLY, CDR2 FYNNEI. The CDR3 DNA sequence: TGTGCCAGCAGTGAAACATTTAGCAATCAGCCCCAGCATTTT. It yields the protein CASSETFSNQPQHF.

This chain connects TRBV7-8 to TRBJ2-7; 7 bases match TRBD2. This CDR3 has 14 residues. The germline CDR1 and CDR2 sequences are SGHVS and FQNEAQ. The trim removed 8 bases at V and 6 bases at J, leaving 13 bases unmatched. The CDR3 reads CASGTGTTFSEQYF. DNA for the CDR3: TGTGCCAGCGGCACCGGGACTACGTTTAGCGAGCAGTACTTC.

Here the CDR3 reads CASSEDTWAYGYTF. The CDR3 coding sequence is TGTGCCAGCAGTGAGGACACCTGGGCCTATGGCTACACCTTC. The J gene is TRBJ1-2, the V gene TRBV6-1; maybe TRBD1 (5 bases). V dropped 3 bases and J dropped 4 bases, with 12 bases sitting between them. The CDR3 is made up of 14 amino acids. Germline CDR1 reads MNHNS; CDR2 reads SASEGT.

J is TRBJ1-1 and V is TRBV28; 7 bases match TRBD1. Germline loops: CDR1 MDHEN, CDR2 SYDVKM. V gave up 5 bases and J gave up 8 bases; unmatched junction bases: 2. This CDR3 spans 11 amino acids. CDR3 in DNA: TGTGCCAGCAGTCAGGACAGGGAAGCTTTCTTT. Its protein is CASSQDREAFF.

The chain uses TRBV6-5 and TRBJ2-7; 7 bases agree with TRBD1. Trimming at V came to 5 bases and at J to 5 bases, leaving 6 bases not matched to a gene. This CDR3 region has 13 residues. Germline assignment: CDR1 MNHEY and CDR2 SVGAGI. Here the CDR3 reads CASSATGSNEQYV. CDR3 in DNA: TGTGCCAGCAGTGCGACAGGGTCGAACGAGCAGTACGTC.

The V gene is TRBV2, the J gene TRBJ2-5; the match to TRBD2 covers 8 bases. There are 17 residues in the CDR3. Germline CDR1 SNHLY, CDR2 FYNNEI. V was pared by 1 base and J by 5 bases, with 12 bases of the junction left unmatched. As DNA, the CDR3 is TGTGCCAGCAGTGAAGATCCGAGCGGGGGTCTGCGGGAGACCCAGTACTTC. Its translation: CASSEDPSGGLRETQYF.

This clone has more than one count but fewer than ten. This chain links TRBV6-1 with TRBJ1-1, with D maybe TRBD1 (5 bases). The CDR3 runs to 12 residues. Germline-derived CDR1 and CDR2 are MNHNS and SASEGT. V was clipped by 4 bases and J by 6 bases, with 9 bases between them. In nucleotides, the CDR3 is TGTGCCAGCAGTGGGACACGGGCTGAAGCTTTCTTT. It is translated as CASSGTRAEAFF.

This clone was counted between two and nine times. The rearrangement uses TRBV18 and TRBJ2-3; D might be TRBD1 (5 bases). Germline loops: CDR1 KGHSH, CDR2 LQKENI. Trimming stripped 2 bases from V and 4 bases from J, with 16 bases between. The length of the CDR3 is 16 residues. The DNA of the CDR3 is TGTGCCAGCTCACCAATAGGGGTAGCTGATGCAGATACGCAGTATTTT. It specifies CASSPIGVADADTQYF.

This clone was seen a few times. The V and J genes are TRBV6-6 and TRBJ1-6, with TRBD1 as a possible D gene (5 bases). Trimming cost V 6 bases and J 3 bases, with 12 bases left between them. The germline V gene encodes CDR1 MNHNY and CDR2 SVGAGI (reference sequence). CDR3 length equals 15 residues. The CDR3 here is CASRDRQSYNSPLHF. The CDR3 nucleotides read TGTGCCAGCAGAGACCGACAGAGCTATAATTCACCCCTCCACTTT.

This clone is a singleton in its sample. V is TRBV7-8 and J is TRBJ1-3, with 9 bases identical to TRBD1. The CDR3 extends over 18 amino acids. V lost 1 base to trimming and J lost 2 bases; unmatched junction nucleotides: 9. CDR1 SGHVS and CDR2 FQNEAQ come from the germline V gene. CDR3 bases: TGTGCCAGCAGCTTAGAGAGGGGACAGGGCTTCACTGGAAACACCATATATTTT. This encodes CASSLERGQGFTGNTIYF.

This clone was counted only a few times. The chain joins TRBV19 to TRBJ1-6; 8 nucleotides agree with TRBD1. The CDR3 is 20 residues long. Trimming at V came to 6 bases and at J to 0 bases, leaving 16 bases not matched to a gene. Germline lookup yields CDR1 LNHDA and CDR2 SQIVND (reference sequence). The CDR3 region has the DNA TGTGCCAGTAGAAGCAACCCAGGGGGCCAAAGGGGCTCCTATAATTCACCCCTCCACTTT. The encoded protein is CASRSNPGGQRGSYNSPLHF.

In its sample, this clone was seen a few times. The rearrangement links TRBV5-1 to TRBJ1-3; D remains unclear. CDR1 is SGHRS and CDR2 is YFSETQ in the germline V gene. V lost 4 bases, J lost 2 bases, and 13 bases lay in between. This CDR3 contains 15 residues. CDR3 amino acids: CASSPYYETGNTIYF. CDR3 DNA sequence: TGCGCCAGCAGCCCCTACTATGAAACTGGAAACACCATATATTTT.